This passage covers 23 T cell receptor beta chains from one sample sequenced in a study of early T cells in non-severe SARS-CoV-2 infection. MiXCR, run by TCRdb on the 5' RACE reads, gives a single entry per CDR3 protein. The sample contains some 66,000 distinct CDR3 sequences, less than 15% of which appear only once. The sequencing input was whole blood. The origin of the receptors is an adult who was a healthcare worker with PCR-confirmed SARS-CoV-2 infection or an uninfected control (not recorded which).

V gene TRBV29-1 combines with J gene TRBJ2-3; TRBD2 agrees at 11 bases. The J segment lost 9 bases and the V segment lost 1 base, leaving 3 bases of the junction unmatched. The CDR3 runs to 13 residues. Looked up from germline, CDR1 is SQVTM and CDR2 is ANQGSEA. This CDR3 reads CSVEGLAGGTQYF. CDR3 bases: TGCAGCGTTGAAGGTCTAGCGGGAGGCACGCAGTATTTT.

Many counts were recorded for this clonotype. This sequence joins TRBV19 and TRBJ2-6; D is unclear. The germline V and J ends were trimmed by 6 bases and 0 bases, with 12 bases remaining between them. The CDR3 length is 16 residues. CDR1 and CDR2 (germline): LNHDA, SQIVND (reference sequence). The CDR3 DNA reads TGTGCCAGTAGAACCCTGGGTCCCTCTGGGGCCAACGTCCTGACTTTC. Encoded protein: CASRTLGPSGANVLTF.

This clonotype was counted a few times. The J gene is TRBJ2-6, the V gene TRBV19; the D gene is possibly TRBD1 (6 bases). The V and J ends lost 4 bases and 0 bases respectively, with 25 bases between them. CDR1 and CDR2 (germline): LNHDA, SQIVND (reference sequence). The CDR3 totals 21 residues. In nucleotides, the CDR3 is TGTGCCAGTAGTAGGACAGACGCACCGGGACAATCGACCTCTGGGGCCAACGTCCTGACTTTC. Amino acid sequence: CASSRTDAPGQSTSGANVLTF.

The V call is TRBV7-3, the J call TRBJ2-3; 13 bases agree with TRBD2. Germline assignment: CDR1 SGHTA and CDR2 FQGTGA. CDR3 length: 16 residues. V dropped 5 bases and J dropped 1; count of bases not matched to a gene: 3. CDR3 loop: CASSPTSGRGTDTQYF. Here the CDR3 DNA reads TGTGCCAGCAGCCCCACTAGCGGGAGGGGCACAGATACGCAGTATTTT.

This rearrangement joins TRBV5-1 to TRBJ1-6; D uncertain. V dropped 4 bases and J dropped 3 bases, with 5 bases sitting between them. The CDR3 length is 13 residues. Germline-derived CDR1 and CDR2 are SGHRS and YFSETQ. CDR3 loop: CASSLFYNSPLHF. In DNA form, the CDR3 reads TGCGCCAGCAGCCTCTTCTATAATTCACCCCTCCACTTT.

This clonotype came up a few times. The genes are TRBV28 and TRBJ2-1, with unresolved D. Germline loops: CDR1 MDHEN, CDR2 SYDVKM. V dropped 10 bases and J dropped 7 bases, with 11 bases sitting between them. CDR3 size: 11 residues. In DNA form, the CDR3 reads TGTGCCACCACTTATTGGAATGAGCAGTTCTTC. Protein sequence: CATTYWNEQFF.

This clonotype is a singleton in its sample. The chain joins TRBV5-5 to TRBJ2-1; 12 nucleotides match TRBD1. V shed 2 bases, J shed 5 bases, and the junction held 8 bases outside the gene matches. The germline V gene has CDR1 SGHKS and CDR2 YYEKEE (reference sequence). The CDR3 contains 17 residues. CDR3: CASSFTGTGGLNNEQFF. As DNA, the CDR3 is TGTGCCAGCAGCTTTACCGGGACAGGGGGCCTTAACAATGAGCAGTTCTTC.

The V gene is TRBV2, the J gene TRBJ2-7; D is tentatively TRBD1 or TRBD2 (8 bases each). The CDR3 covers 15 residues. The V end lost 8 bases, the J end lost 3 bases, and 20 bases lay between the germline ends. From germline, CDR1 is SNHLY and CDR2 FYNNEI. CDR3 nucleotides: TGTGCCAGCCGCGGGGGGACAGGACCAGACTACGAGCAGTACTTC. Translating gives CASRGGTGPDYEQYF.

This chain links TRBV9 with TRBJ1-6, with TRBD1 identical over 7 bases. V lost 1 base to trimming and J lost 6 bases; unmatched junction nucleotides: 4. CDR1 SGDLS and CDR2 YYNGEE come from the germline V gene. There are 15 residues in the CDR3. The CDR3 region is CASSVTGQPNSPLHF. The DNA for the CDR3 is TGTGCCAGCAGCGTAACGGGACAGCCTAATTCACCCCTCCACTTT. Looking up the rest from reference TRBV9 and TRBJ1-6 gives the full variable domain: DSGVTQTPKHLITATGQRVTLRCSPRSGDLSVYWYQQSLDQGLQFLIQYYNGEERAKGNILERFSAQQFPDLHSELNLSSLELGDSALYFCASSVTGQPNSPLHFGNGTRLTVT.

This clonotype was counted ten times or more. The chain carries TRBV2 and TRBJ1-4; D call uncertain. V shed 4 bases and J shed 8 bases, with 5 bases lying between them. Germline V gene lookup returns CDR1 SNHLY and CDR2 FYNNEI. CDR3 size: 11 residues. The CDR3 spells CASSVSEKLFF. The CDR3 DNA is TGTGCCAGCAGTGTAAGCGAAAAACTGTTTTTT.

This clonotype has just a few counts. The chain joins TRBV6-5 to TRBJ2-3, with a possible D match to TRBD1 (6 bases). Per germline, CDR1 MNHEY and CDR2 SVGAGI. Trimming took off 5 bases at V and 1 base at J, with 13 bases between the two ends. The CDR3 runs to 15 residues. As DNA, the CDR3 is TGTGCCAGCAGTCTCTGGGGGCTTGGCACAGATACGCAGTATTTT. It encodes CASSLWGLGTDTQYF.

This clonotype was seen a handful of times. V usage is TRBV29-1 and J usage is TRBJ2-1; TRBD2 matches 8 bases. The CDR3 totals 14 residues. Looked up from germline, CDR1 is SQVTM and CDR2 is ANQGSEA. The ends lost 3 bases at V and 10 bases at J; junction bases unmatched: 11. The DNA for the CDR3 is TGCAGCGTTGAGAAGGAGGGCGGGAGGCCCGAGCAGTTCTTC. Translating it yields CSVEKEGGRPEQFF.

This clonotype came up many times. The CDR3 spells CSVGLTGGGEAFF. CDR3 nucleotide sequence: TGCAGCGTTGGTTTAACAGGGGGAGGTGAAGCTTTCTTT. The chain couples TRBV29-1 to TRBJ1-1; 8 bases fit TRBD1. Trimming at V came to 4 bases and at J to 7 bases, leaving 8 bases not matched to a gene. The CDR3 sequence is 13 residues long. Germline V gives CDR1 SQVTM, CDR2 ANQGSEA.

This clonotype was counted many times. The rearrangement joins TRBV19 to TRBJ2-7, with D possibly matching TRBD2 (6 bases). V was trimmed by 4 bases and J by 4 bases, leaving 14 bases between them. The germline gives CDR1 LNHDA, CDR2 SQIVND (reference sequence). This CDR3 is 14 amino acids long. The CDR3 DNA reads TGTGCCAGTAGTACCGGGGCGGGAAGGTACGAGCAGTACTTC. Encoded protein: CASSTGAGRYEQYF.

V is TRBV5-4 and J is TRBJ2-5, with D tentatively TRBD1 (6 bases). This CDR3 spans 15 amino acids. V dropped 1 base and J dropped 1 base, with 11 bases sitting between them. The germline V gene encodes CDR1 SGHNT and CDR2 YYREEE (reference sequence). The CDR3: CASSLRGQIQETQYF. CDR3 coding DNA: TGTGCCAGCAGCTTGCGTGGACAGATCCAAGAGACCCAGTACTTC. Full variable domain (remainder filled in from reference TRBV5-4 and TRBJ2-5): ETGVTQSPTHLIKTRGQQVTLRCSSQSGHNTVSWYQQALGQGPQFIFQYYREEENGRGNFPPRFSGLQFPNYSSELNVNALELDDSALYLCASSLRGQIQETQYFGPGTRLLVL.

This clonotype was counted between two and nine times. The V gene is TRBV28, the J gene TRBJ1-2; 8 nucleotides align to TRBD1. The germline gives CDR1 MDHEN, CDR2 SYDVKM. With 3 bases clipped from V and 4 bases from J, the junction kept 10 bases outside the gene matches. There are 16 residues in the CDR3. CDR3 sequence (DNA): TGTGCCAGCAGTTTGGCAACCGGGACAGGAGCCTATGGCTACACCTTC. Translated, it gives CASSLATGTGAYGYTF.

This clonotype was detected only a few times. The rearrangement links TRBV11-2 to TRBJ1-2; D not certain. The germline V gene has CDR1 SGHAT and CDR2 FQNNGV. The CDR3 extends over 14 amino acids. V was clipped by 1 base and J by 7 bases, with 13 bases between them. DNA of the CDR3: TGTGCCAGCAGCTTAGCCGGTGACACCGGTGGCTACACCTTC. Amino acid sequence: CASSLAGDTGGYTF.

This clonotype was recorded at least ten times. This chain uses TRBV5-1 with TRBJ2-5; perhaps TRBD2 as D (5 bases). V dropped 0 bases and J dropped 3 bases, with 9 bases sitting between them. The CDR3 is made up of 14 amino acids. Germline V gene sequence: CDR1 SGHRS, CDR2 YFSETQ. Here the CDR3 DNA reads TGCGCCAGCAGCTTGGTCTCGGGGAAAGAGACCCAGTACTTC. The encoded protein is CASSLVSGKETQYF.

The J gene is TRBJ1-2, the V gene TRBV27; D remains ambiguous. This CDR3 comprises 13 residues. V lost 5 bases and J lost 2, with 9 bases in between. Germline CDR1 is MNHEY and CDR2 is SMNVEV (reference sequence). The DNA of the CDR3 is TGTGCCAGCAGTCCAACAGTAAACTATGGCTACACCTTC. Protein: CASSPTVNYGYTF.

This clonotype turned up a few times. The V call is TRBV7-8, the J call TRBJ2-1; 11 bases align to TRBD2. Germline assignment: CDR1 SGHVS and CDR2 FQNEAQ. CDR3 length: 17 residues. The CDR3 DNA reads as TGTGTTTGCGGGGGACTAGCGGCCCGAACCTCCTACAATGAGCAGTTCTTC. Its translation is CVCGGLAARTSYNEQFF. The full variable domain, completed using reference TRBV7-8 and TRBJ2-1, is GAGVSQSPRYKVAKRGQDVALRCDPISGHVSLFWYQQALGQGPEFLTYFQNEAQLDKSGLPSDRFFAERPEGSVSTLKIQRTQQEDSAVYLCVCGGLAARTSYNEQFFGPGTRLTVL.

This clonotype was picked up a small number of times. This chain joins TRBV7-3 and TRBJ2-3; TRBD2 is a possible D gene (5 bases). Germline lookup yields CDR1 SGHTA and CDR2 FQGTGA. The CDR3 spans 16 residues. V lost 5 bases and J 3 bases, leaving 18 bases between the germline ends. The CDR3 DNA sequence: TGTGCCAGCAGCGTCGGGATTGGGAGTTTAACAGATACGCAGTATTTT. It encodes CASSVGIGSLTDTQYF.

The gene calls are TRBV7-6 and TRBJ1-6; no clear D gene. Germline CDR1 SGHVS, CDR2 FNYEAQ. This CDR3 is 13 amino acids long. V gave up 1 base and J gave up 10 bases, with 8 bases separating them. The chain's CDR3 is CASSLDLQSPLHF. The CDR3 DNA reads as TGTGCCAGCAGCTTAGATCTTCAGTCACCCCTCCACTTT.

This clonotype came up many times. The junction shows a germline mismatch at one end, possibly a read error. V is TRBV5-1 and J is TRBJ2-2; D possibly corresponds to TRBD2 (5 bases). This CDR3 region has 14 residues. Germline loops: CDR1 SGHRS, CDR2 YFSETQ. The CDR3 DNA follows: TGCGCCAGCACCTTGGACCGGGGTTCCGGGGAGCTGTTTTTT. Translation gives CASTLDRGSGELFF.